A selection of T cell receptor beta chains follows, all from one sample in a study of blood T cells in healthy people across ages. Via MiXCR, TCRdb re-called the 5' RACE reads, giving one row per CDR3 protein. In the table there are 700,000 to 850,000 distinct CDR3 sequences, roughly 50% of which are singletons. Sequenced sample: blood. The receptors stem from an elderly man in good health. CDR3s include the opening cysteine and the closing phenylalanine or tryptophan. The order of the fields is J gene, V gene, CDR3 protein.

>TRBJ2-7|TRBV6-5
CATRGFGTGAYEQYF
>TRBJ1-4|TRBV6-6
CASSYLERRDEKLFF
>TRBJ2-5|TRBV28
CASSSGLKETQYF
>-|TRBV11-1
CASSDTLYEQYF
>TRBJ2-7|TRBV4-1
CASSRGTIYEQYF
>TRBJ2-3|TRBV20-1
CSAPNRGRGTDTQYF
>TRBJ2-3|TRBV9
CASSVVPLSDTQYF
>TRBJ1-2|TRBV28
CASSFWAGGGGYTF
>TRBJ1-2|TRBV20-1
CSAPTPGGWNYGYTF
>TRBJ2-6|TRBV4-1
CASSQLIANVLTF
>TRBJ2-3|TRBV6-6
CASSRGLTGGTDTQYF
>TRBJ2-6|TRBV7-3
CASIPPAMAWGANVLTF
>TRBJ2-5|TRBV5-1
CASSDGTSGMVKYF
>TRBJ2-7|TRBV3-1
CASSGEQGSYEQYF
>TRBJ2-4|TRBV5-1
CASSPRLAGAGAQYF
>TRBJ2-7|TRBV11-2
CASSLDRVSVYEQYF
>TRBJ2-1|TRBV5-1
CASSLGDPNYNEQFF
>TRBJ2-4|TRBV2
CASSGQGENIQYF
>TRBJ2-5|TRBV20-1
CSAEQGAPYQETQYF